The following is a T cell receptor beta chain sequence with its context. Its antigen is as yet unknown. Subjects with ophthalmopathy showed a Clinical Activity Score no lower than 3, a NOSPECS grade no lower than 4, and a duration shorter than 3 months. Not enrolled were patients with uncontrolled infection, other autoimmune disease, pregnancy or lactation. This sample stems from a study of T cells in Graves' hyperthyroidism and ophthalmopathy. The study, taken as a whole, reports: Most expanded thyroid clonotypes above 0.001 recurred in blood.

The CDR3 spans 13 residues. Trimming left V 2 bases short and J 16 bases short, with 21 bases between. The germline gives CDR1 DFQATT, CDR2 SNEGSKA (reference sequence). RNA transcripts yielded amplified TCR beta CDR3 regions. The TCR CDR3 first-round RT-PCR relied on the HTBI primer set. TCRdb re-called the multiplex PCR reads with MiXCR, one entry per CDR3 protein. This sample has about 290,000 distinct CDR3 sequences, with around 20% found just once. V gene TRBV20-1 combines with J gene TRBJ2-1, with D unclear. What was sequenced was blood. The TCR originated in a man aged 45-65 years with Graves' ophthalmopathy. The DNA for the CDR3 is TGCAGTGCTAGAAACCCTTCGGGCCCCCCGGCATTCTTC. As protein: CSARNPSGPPAFF.